This T cell receptor beta chain derives from a study of blood T cell repertoires in COVID-19. Study as a whole: Whether acute or convalescent, the COVID-19 samples came from the United States, Italy and Spain. PBMCs, B-cell-depleted T cells, or T cells were the source of the cDNA or gDNA that made up the material.

Authors' analysis steps: Using reference gene primer amplification, nucleated cell counts were estimated. Assay: immunoSEQ multiplex PCR; the TCRdb copy retains only in-frame clones and omits some. D and trimming were read from the DNA, whereas the V and J calls and clone size are those reported in that table. The table shows 90,000 or so clones, with roughly 80% occurring only once. The CDR3 consists of 15 residues. The germline V gene has CDR1 SGHDT and CDR2 YYEEEE. J was trimmed by 1 base and V by 4 bases; bases with no gene match: 7. Sequencing input: peripheral blood. The TCR originated in a man aged 80 or over with active or convalescent COVID-19. The chain couples TRBV5-6 to TRBJ2-5; TRBD2 matches 7 bases. The CDR3 region has the DNA TGTGCCAGCAGCATAAGGAGCGGGGTCCAAGAGACCCAGTACTTC. Protein product: CASSIRSGVQETQYF.